Below are 21 T cell receptor beta chains sequenced from a single sample in a study of blood T cell repertoires in COVID-19. The method was immunoSEQ multiplex PCR; TCRdb's version includes in-frame clones alone and lacks a portion of them. This table has 300,000 to 350,000 clones, about 87% appearing once. The sample comprised peripheral blood. The origin of the receptors is a man aged 30-40 years with COVID-19, enrolled during active disease.

This sequence joins TRBV5-1 and TRBJ2-1; 9 bases agree with TRBD2. Trimming removed 1 base from V and 9 bases from J; junction bases left unmatched: 14. The CDR3 is made up of 17 amino acids. The V gene's germline CDR1 is SGHRS and CDR2 YFSETQ. The CDR3 DNA reads TGCGCCAGCAGCTTGCGCGGTAGCGGGAGTAATCGGGGTGAGCAGTTCTTC. This codes for CASSLRGSGSNRGEQFF.

This rearrangement joins TRBV24-1 to TRBJ2-2; the match to TRBD1 covers 9 bases. The CDR3 runs 16 residues. With V trimmed by 3 bases and J by 0 bases, 1 base remained unmatched. Germline assignment: CDR1 KGHDR and CDR2 SFDVKD. DNA for the CDR3: TGTGCCACCAGTGATACAGGGGGCGCGAACACCGGGGAGCTGTTTTTT. Encoded protein: CATSDTGGANTGELFF.

The chain uses TRBV5-4 and TRBJ2-1, with 8 nucleotides matching TRBD1. This CDR3 contains 15 residues. J was trimmed by 2 bases and V by 0 bases; bases with no gene match: 1. Germline V gene sequence: CDR1 SGHNT, CDR2 YYREEE (reference sequence). For the CDR3, the DNA is TGTGCCAGCAGCTTGGACAGGGGGGCCTACAATGAGCAGTTCTTC. Translation: CASSLDRGAYNEQFF. Using reference TRBV5-4 and TRBJ2-1 for the parts outside the CDR3, the full variable domain is ETGVTQSPTHLIKTRGQQVTLRCSSQSGHNTVSWYQQALGQGPQFIFQYYREEENGRGNFPPRFSGLQFPNYSSELNVNALELDDSALYLCASSLDRGAYNEQFFGPGTRLTVL.

The chain carries TRBV6-2 or TRBV6-3 and TRBJ2-7, with 7 bases that match TRBD1. Germline CDR1 and CDR2: MNHEY and SVGEGT. The CDR3 consists of 17 residues. The trim removed 5 bases at V and 10 bases at J, leaving 23 bases unmatched. CDR3 loop: CASSPEKATGQLHRQYF. The CDR3 DNA sequence: TGTGCCAGCAGTCCAGAAAAGGCCACGGGACAGCTCCATAGACAGTACTTC.

For this clone: This same CDR3 is encoded by further DNA sequences in the sample. The chain carries TRBV28 and TRBJ1-3; 10 bases match TRBD1. Germline V CDR1 and CDR2: MDHEN, SYDVKM. The V segment lost 6 bases and the J segment 5 bases; nucleotides outside the gene matches: 4. The length of the CDR3 is 14 residues. This CDR3 is CASSRGQGRNTIYF. CDR3 sequence (DNA): TGTGCCAGCAGCAGGGGACAGGGGAGAAACACCATATATTTT. Based on the CDR3 plus reference TRBV28 and TRBJ1-3, the full variable domain is DVKVTQSSRYLVKRTGEKVFLECVQDMDHENMFWYRQDPGLGLRLIYFSYDVKMKEKGDIPEGYSVSREKKERFSLILESASTNQTSMYLCASSRGQGRNTIYFGEGSWLTVV.

A note on this clone: The sample has other DNA sequences that encode this CDR3 too. This chain uses TRBV7-9 with TRBJ1-1, with 7 bases aligning to TRBD1. This CDR3 is 13 amino acids long. Trimming removed 3 bases from V and 5 bases from J; junction bases left unmatched: 3. Germline loops: CDR1 SEHNR, CDR2 FQNEAQ (reference sequence). The DNA for the CDR3 is TGTGCCAGCAGCTTGACACAGGGGACTGAAGCTTTCTTT. Protein sequence: CASSLTQGTEAFF.

The rearrangement joins TRBV28 to TRBJ1-6, with D possibly TRBD1 on 6 matching bases. Trimming removed 4 bases from V and 13 bases from J, with 17 bases in between. The CDR3 has 14 residues. Germline assignment: CDR1 MDHEN and CDR2 SYDVKM. The CDR3 DNA reads as TGTGCCAGCAGTTGGGGGCAGGGCCAATTCCCCCTCCACTTT. Protein product: CASSWGQGQFPLHF.

The rearrangement links TRBV27 to TRBJ2-7, with 8 bases that match TRBD1. Germline assignment: CDR1 MNHEY and CDR2 SMNVEV (reference sequence). V lost 5 bases to trimming and J lost 7 bases; unmatched junction nucleotides: 22. The CDR3 is 18 residues long. CDR3 sequence (DNA): TGTGCCAGCAGTCGAATCCCCACACATACAGGGGGTTCGGGGGAGCAGTACTTC. This sequence encodes CASSRIPTHTGGSGEQYF.

The rearrangement uses TRBV4-3 and TRBJ1-6; D remains ambiguous. V was clipped by 4 bases and J by 9 bases, with 13 bases between them. CDR3 length: 14 amino acids. Per the germline V gene, CDR1 is LGHNA and CDR2 is YSLEER. CDR3 coding DNA: TGCGCCAGCAGCCCCGTACCCGCCGGTTCACCCCTCCACTTT. Translated, it gives CASSPVPAGSPLHF.

The V and J genes are TRBV7-2 and TRBJ2-2; D may be TRBD1 (6 bases). The CDR3 totals 16 residues. The germline CDR1 and CDR2 sequences are SGHTA and FQGNSA. Between the trimmed V and J ends, which lost 5 bases and 2 bases, there was a span of 15 bases. The CDR3 is CASSVRTVGNTGELFF. The CDR3 DNA reads TGTGCCAGCAGCGTCCGGACAGTGGGTAACACCGGGGAGCTGTTTTTT.

Here the CDR3 reads CASSQGGRNTEAFF. CDR3 nucleotide sequence: TGTGCCAGTAGCCAGGGAGGGAGAAACACTGAAGCTTTCTTT. The chain carries TRBV19 and TRBJ1-1; D possibly corresponds to TRBD1 (5 bases). Per germline, CDR1 LNHDA and CDR2 SQIVND (reference sequence). This CDR3 is 14 amino acids long. V lost 6 bases, J lost 2 bases, and 13 bases lay in between.

V and J are TRBV2 and TRBJ2-2; TRBD1 matches at 8 bases. V dropped 6 bases and J dropped 4; count of bases not matched to a gene: 7. CDR1 and CDR2 (germline): SNHLY, FYNNEI. This CDR3 is built from 15 residues. In DNA form, the CDR3 reads TGTGCCAGCAGAAGGACAGGGAGTGTCACCGGGGAGCTGTTTTTT. Its protein is CASRRTGSVTGELFF.

The chain combines TRBV30 with TRBJ1-2, with a weak D call TRBD1 (5 bases). The CDR3 length is 13 residues. Germline assignment: CDR1 GTSNPN and CDR2 SVGIG (reference sequence). V shed 7 bases and J shed 1 base, with 13 bases lying between them. The CDR3 bases are TGTGCCTCCTTAAGGACACATAACTATGGCTACACCTTC. Protein sequence: CASLRTHNYGYTF.

V gene TRBV6-5 combines with J gene TRBJ1-3; D possibly corresponds to TRBD1 (5 bases). V shed 6 bases and J shed 8 bases, with 17 bases lying between them. The germline gives CDR1 MNHEY, CDR2 SVGAGI. The CDR3 runs to 14 residues. The CDR3 reads CASSLNRPGYTIYF. The CDR3 DNA sequence: TGTGCCAGCAGCCTCAACAGGCCCGGGTACACCATATATTTT.

This chain uses TRBV5-8 with TRBJ2-1, with TRBD2 matching over 7 bases. Germline values: CDR1 SGHTS, CDR2 YDEGEE. The CDR3 runs to 15 residues. The V and J ends lost 1 base and 5 bases, in that order; junction bases with no gene match: 6. CDR3 protein: CASSLTPSGHNEQFF. The CDR3 nucleotides read TGTGCCAGCAGCTTGACGCCTAGCGGCCACAATGAGCAGTTCTTC. The full variable domain, with the rest looked up from reference TRBV5-8 and TRBJ2-1, is EAGVTQSPTHLIKTRGQQATLRCSPISGHTSVYWYQQALGLGLQFLLWYDEGEERNRGNFPPRFSGRQFPNYSSELNVNALELEDSALYLCASSLTPSGHNEQFFGPGTRLTVL.

The chain recombines TRBV7-9 with TRBJ2-7; a weak D match, TRBD2 (6 bases). In germline, CDR1 is SEHNR, CDR2 FQNEAQ (reference sequence). V was shortened by 1 base and J by 6 bases, with 16 bases between the two germline ends. This CDR3 has 15 amino acids. Here the CDR3 reads CASSLGREYGSEQYF. As DNA, the CDR3 is TGTGCCAGCAGCTTAGGTCGGGAGTATGGCTCCGAGCAGTACTTC.

This rearrangement joins TRBV20-1 to TRBJ2-1, with D hard to call. The germline gives CDR1 DFQATT, CDR2 SNEGSKA (reference sequence). Trimming pared 7 bases from V and 5 bases from J, leaving 6 bases between. The CDR3 loop spans 10 amino acids. The CDR3, as DNA: TGCAGTGTGCGAGACAATGAGCAGTTCTTC. Amino acids: CSVRDNEQFF.

This chain joins TRBV6-5 and TRBJ1-1; 7 bases are a match to TRBD1. The CDR3 sequence is 15 residues long. Per the germline V gene, CDR1 is MNHEY and CDR2 is SVGAGI. Unmatched junction bases numbered 12, after V lost 6 bases and J lost 5 bases. The CDR3 DNA reads TGTGCCAGCAGCCCCCGACAGGGTTCGGAAACTGAAGCTTTCTTT. Protein sequence: CASSPRQGSETEAFF.

This clone appeared once. J is TRBJ1-2 and V is TRBV5-1; 7 positions agree with TRBD1. V lost 6 bases and J lost 7; bases outside the gene matches: 12. This CDR3 has 14 residues. Germline values: CDR1 SGHRS, CDR2 YFSETQ. CDR3 in amino acids: CASTSYRGSRGYTF. CDR3 nucleotide sequence: TGCGCCAGCACCTCCTACAGGGGATCGCGTGGCTACACCTTC.

The chain couples TRBV7-9 to TRBJ2-3, with D possibly TRBD2 on 5 matching bases. CDR3 length equals 15 residues. The germline V and J ends were trimmed by 2 bases and 0 bases, with 9 bases remaining between them. Germline V gives CDR1 SEHNR, CDR2 FQNEAQ (reference sequence). CDR3 in DNA: TGTGCCAGCAGCTTAACTCGGGGTAGCACAGATACGCAGTATTTT. This codes for CASSLTRGSTDTQYF.

The chain employs TRBV7-2 and TRBJ2-5, with TRBD1 matching over 7 bases. The CDR3 consists of 14 residues. The V and J ends lost 6 bases and 9 bases, in that order; junction bases with no gene match: 13. CDR1 is SGHTA and CDR2 is FQGNSA in the germline V gene. The CDR3 is CASSSGTVRGPQYF. In DNA form, the CDR3 reads TGTGCCAGCAGTTCCGGGACAGTCAGGGGTCCCCAGTACTTC.